The 31 T cell receptor beta chains listed next were all sequenced from one sample in a study of T cell responses to AZD1222 COVID-19 vaccine. The data were produced by immunoSEQ multiplex PCR, yet TCRdb's version contains in-frame clones alone and is incomplete. The data show 120,000 or so clones, 80% to 90% seen once. This sample comprised peripheral blood, obtained on day 0 of AZD1222 vaccination. These receptors all stem from an adult in good health.

The chain combines TRBV4-1 with TRBJ1-5; 7 bases are a match to TRBD1. The CDR3 runs 15 residues. Germline V gene sequence: CDR1 MGHRA, CDR2 YSYEKL. J was trimmed by 7 bases and V by 1 base; bases with no gene match: 7. The CDR3: CASSQAQGSGQPQHF. The CDR3 region has the DNA TGCGCCAGCAGCCAAGCACAGGGGTCCGGGCAGCCCCAGCATTTT.

This chain links TRBV28 with TRBJ1-1; maybe TRBD1 (6 bases). The CDR3 sequence is 12 residues long. Deletions cut 3 bases from V and 7 bases from J, with 9 bases between. CDR1 is MDHEN and CDR2 is SYDVKM in the germline V gene. The CDR3 region is CASSFGQLEAFF. CDR3 in DNA: TGTGCCAGCAGTTTCGGACAGCTTGAAGCTTTCTTT.

The chain employs TRBV30 and TRBJ1-2; D is perhaps TRBD1 (6 bases). Trimming stripped 2 bases from V and 0 bases from J, with 22 bases between. CDR1 GTSNPN and CDR2 SVGIG come from the germline V gene (reference sequence). The CDR3 runs to 18 residues. The CDR3, as DNA: TGTGCCTGGAGTTCGACCCGAGGGGGATGGAAAGCTAACTATGGCTACACCTTC. Translated: CAWSSTRGGWKANYGYTF.

V is TRBV20-1 and J is TRBJ1-1; D gene unclear. In germline, CDR1 is DFQATT, CDR2 SNEGSKA (reference sequence). V dropped 3 bases and J dropped 4 bases, with 9 bases sitting between them. This CDR3 has 12 residues. CDR3 sequence (DNA): TGCAGTGCTAGTTCACAGAGCACTGAAGCTTTCTTT. It yields the protein CSASSQSTEAFF.

The rearrangement uses TRBV5-5 and TRBJ1-1; D gene unclear. CDR1 and CDR2 (germline): SGHKS, YYEKEE (reference sequence). The CDR3 has 14 amino acids. V lost 2 bases and J 4 bases, leaving 12 bases between the germline ends. The CDR3 coding sequence is TGTGCCAGCAGCTTAGCCCCTGGAGTCACTGAAGCTTTCTTT. It yields the protein CASSLAPGVTEAFF.

V usage is TRBV12-5 and J usage is TRBJ2-3; 7 nucleotides match TRBD2. Germline V gene data show CDR1 as LGHNT and CDR2 as FRNRAP. V dropped 4 bases and J dropped 4; count of bases not matched to a gene: 17. The CDR3 extends over 18 amino acids. The CDR3 region has the DNA TGTGCTAGTGGTTCCCCCCGAGGGGCAGCGGGGCGTCCAGATACGCAGTATTTT. As protein: CASGSPRGAAGRPDTQYF.

The V and J genes are TRBV12-3 or TRBV12-4 and TRBJ2-2; D ambiguous. V lost 3 bases and J lost 7, with 9 bases in between. The CDR3 spans 13 residues. CDR3 nucleotides: TGTGCCAGCAGTTTTTGGGTTAACGGGGAGCTGTTTTTT. It codes for CASSFWVNGELFF.

The rearrangement joins TRBV2 to TRBJ2-6; possibly TRBD1 or TRBD2 for D (6 bases each). With 5 bases removed from V and 0 bases from J, the gap between germline ends came to 17 bases. Looked up from germline, CDR1 is SNHLY and CDR2 is FYNNEI. The CDR3 runs 18 residues. The chain's CDR3 is CASSQLSGGLSGANVLTF. In DNA form, the CDR3 reads TGTGCCAGCAGTCAGCTTTCCGGGGGCCTCTCTGGGGCCAACGTCCTGACTTTC.

V gene TRBV5-8 combines with J gene TRBJ2-5, with TRBD1 identical over 9 bases. The ends lost 4 bases at V and 5 bases at J; junction bases unmatched: 3. The CDR3 is 13 residues long. The germline V gene has CDR1 SGHTS and CDR2 YDEGEE. Here the CDR3 reads CASSGTGMETQYF. The CDR3 bases are TGTGCCAGCAGCGGGACAGGGATGGAGACCCAGTACTTC.

The table lists this clone with a count of one. The chain combines TRBV9 with TRBJ2-3; 8 bases are shared with TRBD2. CDR3 length equals 19 residues. Germline V gives CDR1 SGDLS, CDR2 YYNGEE. V trimming: 3 bases; J trimming: 0 bases; junction bases outside the gene matches: 15. The CDR3 sequence is CASSAYGSGAASSTDTQYF. CDR3 nucleotides: TGTGCCAGCAGCGCCTACGGTAGCGGGGCCGCTTCTAGCACAGATACGCAGTATTTT.

This rearrangement joins TRBV27 to TRBJ1-6, with D maybe TRBD1 (6 bases). The CDR3 extends over 14 amino acids. Germline CDR1 MNHEY, CDR2 SMNVEV (reference sequence). V was shortened by 7 bases and J by 7 bases, with 14 bases between the two germline ends. CDR3 sequence: CASTPRGENSPLHF. The CDR3 nucleotides read TGTGCCAGCACCCCTAGGGGGGAGAATTCACCCCTCCACTTT.

This rearrangement joins TRBV15 to TRBJ2-3; no clear D. This CDR3 comprises 14 residues. Trimming left V 0 bases short and J 6 bases short, with 10 bases between. The germline gives CDR1 LNHNV, CDR2 YYDKDF (reference sequence). CDR3 region: CATSRDAEEDTQYF. CDR3 DNA sequence: TGTGCCACCAGCAGAGATGCCGAGGAGGATACGCAGTATTTT.

The chain employs TRBV7-2 and TRBJ2-1; D is unclear. The ends were cut back, 1 base at V and 9 bases at J, with 13 bases in the middle. CDR1 and CDR2 (germline): SGHTA, FQGNSA. The CDR3 extends over 14 amino acids. As DNA, the CDR3 is TGTGCCAGCAGCTTAGAGCACGGTCACTTTGAGCAGTTCTTC. Protein product: CASSLEHGHFEQFF.

CDR3 sequence reads: CASSRDRGQETQYF. In DNA, the CDR3 is TGTGCCAGCAGCCGGGACAGGGGTCAAGAGACCCAGTACTTC. The chain links TRBV5-8 to TRBJ2-5; 10 bases match TRBD1. Germline assignment: CDR1 SGHTS and CDR2 YDEGEE. CDR3 length: 14 amino acids. V was clipped by 4 bases and J by 2 bases; unmatched bases: 2.

The chain combines TRBV7-3 with TRBJ2-2; D gene unclear. The CDR3 is 15 amino acids. Looked up from germline, CDR1 is SGHTA and CDR2 is FQGTGA. V lost 0 bases and J lost 0, with 5 bases in between. DNA of the CDR3: TGTGCCAGCAGCTTAACCGAGGCGAACACCGGGGAGCTGTTTTTT. Its protein is CASSLTEANTGELFF.

The rearrangement links TRBV2 to TRBJ1-5; TRBD1 is a possible D gene (6 bases). The V and J ends lost 4 bases and 4 bases respectively, with 11 bases between them. CDR1 is SNHLY, CDR2 FYNNEI, per germline. The CDR3 runs to 14 residues. For the CDR3, the DNA is TGTGCCAGCAGTGGCAGGGGAGCGAATCAGCCCCAGCATTTT. This sequence encodes CASSGRGANQPQHF. The complete variable domain, with remaining parts taken from reference TRBV2 and TRBJ1-5, reads EPEVTQTPSHQVTQMGQEVILRCVPISNHLYFYWYRQILGQKVEFLVSFYNNEISEKSEIFDDQFSVERPDGSNFTLKIRSTKLEDSAMYFCASSGRGANQPQHFGDGTRLSIL.

The chain couples TRBV28 to TRBJ2-6; a possible D gene is TRBD2 (5 bases). The CDR3 runs 17 residues. Trimming removed 2 bases from V and 1 base from J, with 12 bases in between. Per germline, CDR1 MDHEN and CDR2 SYDVKM. The CDR3, as DNA: TGTGCCAGCAGTTTAGAGGGCGGCCCGTCTGGGGCCAACGTCCTGACTTTC. It encodes CASSLEGGPSGANVLTF.

The CDR3 here is CASSIGRGPNDGYTF. The CDR3 DNA is TGTGCCAGTAGTATAGGACGCGGGCCTAATGACGGCTACACCTTC. The gene calls are TRBV19 and TRBJ1-2; no reliable D call. Germline V CDR1 and CDR2: LNHDA, SQIVND (reference sequence). The CDR3 runs to 15 residues. The V end was cut by 1 base, the J end by 8 bases, with 17 bases between. Full variable domain (remainder filled in from reference TRBV19 and TRBJ1-2): DGGITQSPKYLFRKEGQNVTLSCEQNLNHDAMYWYRQDPGQGLRLIYYSQIVNDFQKGDIAEGYSVSREKKESFPLTVTSAQKNPTAFYLCASSIGRGPNDGYTFGSGTRLTVV.

This clone was recorded only once. V gene TRBV12-3 or TRBV12-4 combines with J gene TRBJ1-5, with D unresolved. V lost 4 bases, J lost 4 bases, and 5 bases lay in between. The CDR3 has 12 residues. Written as DNA, the CDR3 is TGTGCCAGCAGTTCTGGGAATCAGCCCCAGCATTTT. Amino acid sequence: CASSSGNQPQHF.

The V gene is TRBV7-8, the J gene TRBJ1-3; D remains ambiguous. V gave up 1 base and J gave up 5 bases, with 0 bases separating them. This CDR3 is 11 amino acids long. CDR1 is SGHVS, CDR2 FQNEAQ, per germline. The CDR3 DNA reads TGTGCCAGCAGCTTAGGAAACACCATATATTTT. Translation gives CASSLGNTIYF. The entire variable domain, with the rest obtained from reference TRBV7-8 and TRBJ1-3, is as follows: GAGVSQSPRYKVAKRGQDVALRCDPISGHVSLFWYQQALGQGPEFLTYFQNEAQLDKSGLPSDRFFAERPEGSVSTLKIQRTQQEDSAVYLCASSLGNTIYFGEGSWLTVV.

The chain couples TRBV11-3 to TRBJ1-1; 8 positions agree with TRBD1. The CDR3 length is 20 residues. V lost 3 bases and J lost 2; bases outside the gene matches: 20. Germline CDR1 and CDR2: SGHNT and YENEEA. DNA of the CDR3: TGTGCCAGCAGCTTCGCTTTCTTCGGGACAGGCAGGTGGGAAAACACTGAAGCTTTCTTT. It translates to CASSFAFFGTGRWENTEAFF.

This clone has only one observation. The rearrangement links TRBV6-5 to TRBJ1-2, with TRBD1 matching over 7 bases. Germline V gene data show CDR1 as MNHEY and CDR2 as SVGAGI. The J segment lost 7 bases and the V segment lost 2 bases, leaving 10 bases of the junction unmatched. There are 15 residues in the CDR3. The CDR3 sequence is CASSYLTGRTVGYTF. The CDR3 bases are TGTGCCAGCAGTTACCTGACAGGGCGTACGGTTGGCTACACCTTC.

The chain employs TRBV5-1 and TRBJ2-5; perhaps TRBD2 as D (6 bases). V was trimmed by 1 base and J by 5 bases, leaving 12 bases between them. The CDR3 is 14 amino acids. From germline, CDR1 is SGHRS and CDR2 YFSETQ. Here the CDR3 reads CASSLTGGFETQYF. In nucleotides, the CDR3 is TGCGCCAGCAGCTTGACCGGGGGTTTTGAGACCCAGTACTTC. Together with reference TRBV5-1 and TRBJ2-5, the CDR3 gives the full variable domain: KAGVTQTPRYLIKTRGQQVTLSCSPISGHRSVSWYQQTPGQGLQFLFEYFSETQRNKGNFPGRFSGRQFSNSRSEMNVSTLELGDSALYLCASSLTGGFETQYFGPGTRLLVL.

The chain joins TRBV7-3 to TRBJ2-3; tentative D call: TRBD2 (6 bases). From germline, CDR1 is SGHTA and CDR2 FQGTGA. The V end was cut by 7 bases, the J end by 1 base, with 15 bases between. The CDR3 contains 15 residues. CDR3 DNA: TGTGCCAGCAATAACGCGGGAACCCGCACAGATACGCAGTATTTT. Translation: CASNNAGTRTDTQYF.

This rearrangement joins TRBV2 to TRBJ2-1; D is ambiguous. Trimming took off 4 bases at V and 9 bases at J, with 7 bases between the two ends. The CDR3 covers 11 residues. The germline V gene has CDR1 SNHLY and CDR2 FYNNEI. The CDR3 here is CASSVISEQFF. CDR3 nucleotides: TGTGCCAGCAGTGTAATCAGTGAGCAGTTCTTC. Drawing the rest from reference TRBV2 and TRBJ2-1, the complete variable domain is EPEVTQTPSHQVTQMGQEVILRCVPISNHLYFYWYRQILGQKVEFLVSFYNNEISEKSEIFDDQFSVERPDGSNFTLKIRSTKLEDSAMYFCASSVISEQFFGPGTRLTVL.

This sequence joins TRBV3-1 (or the pseudogene TRBV3-2) and TRBJ2-3, with D possibly being TRBD1 (6 bases). This CDR3 region has 15 residues. V lost 1 base, J lost 0 bases, and 8 bases lay in between. The V gene's germline CDR1 is LGHDT and CDR2 YNNKEL (reference sequence). The CDR3 is CASSQAGASTDTQYF. CDR3 bases: TGTGCCAGCAGCCAAGCAGGGGCTAGCACAGATACGCAGTATTTT.

The chain couples TRBV5-4 to TRBJ2-5, with 11 bases matching TRBD2. V was pared by 4 bases and J by 3 bases, with 2 bases of the junction left unmatched. The CDR3 spans 14 residues. The germline V gene has CDR1 SGHNT and CDR2 YYREEE (reference sequence). DNA for the CDR3: TGTGCCAGCAGCAAGGGACTAGCGGAAGAGACCCAGTACTTC. It yields the protein CASSKGLAEETQYF.

The chain joins TRBV9 to TRBJ2-5; D gene ambiguous. This CDR3 comprises 13 residues. V gave up 3 bases and J gave up 2 bases, with 8 bases separating them. Looked up from germline, CDR1 is SGDLS and CDR2 is YYNGEE. CDR3 region: CASSEAPQETQYF. CDR3 in DNA: TGTGCCAGCAGCGAGGCGCCGCAAGAGACCCAGTACTTC.

In DNA, the CDR3 is TGTGCCAGTAGTATAGGGACTAGCCCAGATACGCAGTATTTT. Translation gives CASSIGTSPDTQYF. The chain has TRBV19 and TRBJ2-3; 8 positions agree with TRBD2. This CDR3 comprises 14 residues. V lost 1 base and J lost 4; bases outside the gene matches: 1. CDR1 is LNHDA and CDR2 is SQIVND in the germline V gene (reference sequence).

The chain combines TRBV2 with TRBJ2-7, with 13 bases identical to TRBD2. Germline-derived CDR1 and CDR2 are SNHLY and FYNNEI. J lost 0 bases, V lost 6 bases, and 8 bases had no gene match. This CDR3 is built from 17 residues. CDR3 in amino acids: CASRVGLAGELSYEQYF. Written as DNA, the CDR3 is TGTGCCAGCAGGGTCGGACTAGCGGGGGAACTCTCCTACGAGCAGTACTTC.

The chain joins TRBV19 to TRBJ2-2; no definite D call. Trimming pared 2 bases from V and 6 bases from J, leaving 7 bases between. CDR3 size: 13 residues. Germline lookup yields CDR1 LNHDA and CDR2 SQIVND (reference sequence). CDR3 bases: TGTGCCAGTAGTATACCCCGGGCCGGGGAGCTGTTTTTT. Translation: CASSIPRAGELFF. Using reference TRBV19 and TRBJ2-2 for the parts outside the CDR3, the full variable domain is DGGITQSPKYLFRKEGQNVTLSCEQNLNHDAMYWYRQDPGQGLRLIYYSQIVNDFQKGDIAEGYSVSREKKESFPLTVTSAQKNPTAFYLCASSIPRAGELFFGEGSRLTVL.